A single sample gave rise to the 3 T cell receptor beta chains below, sequenced in a study of molecular identifiers for immune sequencing clone quantification (dated by TCRdb to the late 2010s). Library preparation was by PCR. The instrument given in TCRdb is Illumina HiSeq 4000. TCRdb took the public reads, trimmed them with fastp at Q25, ran MiXCR for clone calling and kept in-frame beta chains. Each CDR3 protein gets just one entry, which takes the most common genes and DNA from the rows behind it. In this sample the table shows about 510,000 distinct CDR3 sequences, over 20% of which occur a single time. The top ten clones comprise about 0.78% of the sample. Sequencing was done on a sample of naive CD8+ T cells from blood, with Jurkat cell RNA spiked in. The intended sense of this specimen's cell subset or site label: FACS-sorted CD8+CD4-CCR7+CD45RA+ naive T cells. The receptors were gathered from a human donor in good health. Some libraries in this study had Jurkat cell RNA spiked in.

V usage is TRBV19 and J usage is TRBJ2-1; the match to TRBD1 covers 11 bases. The V gene's germline CDR1 is LNHDA and CDR2 SQIVND (reference sequence). This CDR3 contains 15 residues. The V segment lost 5 bases and the J segment 6 bases; nucleotides outside the gene matches: 6. Here the CDR3 reads CASSLGQGAFNEQFF. CDR3 bases: TGTGCCAGTAGTCTCGGACAGGGGGCTTTCAATGAGCAGTTCTTC.

This clonotype was seen at least ten times. The rearrangement joins TRBV12-3 or TRBV12-4 to TRBJ1-5, with D possibly matching TRBD1 (6 bases). With 5 bases removed from V and 4 bases from J, the gap between germline ends came to 12 bases. The CDR3 is 14 amino acids. The CDR3 loop reads CASSPGTFNQPQHF. The CDR3 DNA follows: TGTGCCAGCAGTCCCGGGACATTTAATCAGCCCCAGCATTTT.

This clonotype occurred a few times. The V and J genes are TRBV20-1 and TRBJ2-1; TRBD2 matches 7 bases. The germline gives CDR1 DFQATT, CDR2 SNEGSKA (reference sequence). The CDR3 sequence is 11 residues long. The trim removed 6 bases at V and 9 bases at J, leaving 5 bases unmatched. The CDR3: CSAEWGGEQFF. The CDR3 DNA reads as TGCAGTGCGGAGTGGGGGGGTGAGCAGTTCTTC.